The 14 T cell receptor beta chains listed next were all sequenced from one sample in a study of shared clonotypes between healthy human individuals. Assay used: immunoSEQ multiplex PCR; TCRdb lists only in-frame clones, some missing. The sample contains about 520,000 clones, around 73% of which appear only once. The sequenced material came from PBMCs. These receptors were collected from a woman in her forties in good health. Some clones in this sample may be carry-over from other donors' samples.

This chain connects TRBV18 to TRBJ2-2, with D tentatively TRBD1 (6 bases). With 6 bases removed from V and 1 base from J, the gap between germline ends came to 18 bases. The CDR3 length is 17 residues. Germline loops: CDR1 KGHSH, CDR2 LQKENI. CDR3 sequence (DNA): TGTGCCAGCTCCCTTATTAGCCAGGGGATGAACACCGGGGAGCTGTTTTTT. Translated: CASSLISQGMNTGELFF.

V is TRBV11-3 and J is TRBJ2-7; D possibly corresponds to TRBD2 (7 bases). Germline V gene data show CDR1 as SGHNT and CDR2 as YENEEA. The CDR3 is 13 residues long. Between the trimmed V and J ends, which lost 8 bases and 4 bases, there was a span of 15 bases. CDR3 loop: CASGKGGDYEQYF. The CDR3 coding sequence is TGTGCCAGCGGTAAAGGGGGGGATTACGAGCAGTACTTC.

The chain uses TRBV2 and TRBJ1-5, with unresolved D. From germline, CDR1 is SNHLY and CDR2 FYNNEI. This CDR3 is 15 amino acids long. Trimming took 5 bases from V and 2 from J, leaving 13 bases between them. The CDR3 coding sequence is TGTGCCAGCAGTTTCGACCCACCGGGCAATCAGCCCCAGCATTTT. This codes for CASSFDPPGNQPQHF. Full variable domain (missing parts from reference TRBV2 and TRBJ1-5): EPEVTQTPSHQVTQMGQEVILRCVPISNHLYFYWYRQILGQKVEFLVSFYNNEISEKSEIFDDQFSVERPDGSNFTLKIRSTKLEDSAMYFCASSFDPPGNQPQHFGDGTRLSIL.

This clone was counted a few times. J is TRBJ1-1 and V is TRBV5-6; 7 bases are shared with TRBD1. The CDR3 is made up of 14 amino acids. The J segment lost 1 base and the V segment lost 4 bases, leaving 4 bases of the junction unmatched. Germline loops: CDR1 SGHDT, CDR2 YYEEEE. The CDR3 region has the DNA TGTGCCAGCAGCCTATGGACAGGGAACACTGAAGCTTTCTTT. Translating it yields CASSLWTGNTEAFF.

This clone was seen a single time. This chain connects TRBV4-1 to TRBJ2-3; D tentatively reads TRBD1 or TRBD2 (5 bases each). Trimming removed 0 bases from V and 1 base from J, with 14 bases in between. CDR1 is MGHRA, CDR2 YSYEKL, per germline. The CDR3 runs to 17 residues. The CDR3 DNA is TGCGCCAGCAGCCAAGATGGTTACTTGGGGGGCACAGATACGCAGTATTTT. Amino acids: CASSQDGYLGGTDTQYF.

The CDR3: CASSKRDRQETQYF. The DNA for the CDR3 is TGTGCCAGTAGTAAGAGGGACAGGCAAGAGACCCAGTACTTC. The chain carries TRBV19 and TRBJ2-5; 8 bases fit TRBD1. Germline V gene sequence: CDR1 LNHDA, CDR2 SQIVND (reference sequence). The CDR3 contains 14 residues. V lost 4 bases, J lost 2 bases, and 3 bases stayed unmatched.

This clone was found many times. The V call is TRBV30, the J call TRBJ2-2; 12 nucleotides match TRBD2. The CDR3 has 15 amino acids. Germline lookup yields CDR1 GTSNPN and CDR2 SVGIG (reference sequence). With 8 bases clipped from V and 7 bases from J, the junction kept 11 bases outside the gene matches. CDR3 loop: CAGASGRAGIGELFF. CDR3 coding DNA: TGTGCCGGAGCTAGCGGGAGGGCCGGTATCGGGGAGCTGTTTTTT.

CDR3 sequence: CASSEAFGDRGRGEQFF. The CDR3 DNA is TGTGCCAGCAGTGAAGCATTTGGGGACAGGGGGCGTGGTGAGCAGTTCTTC. This chain links TRBV6-1 with TRBJ2-1; 12 bases fit TRBD1. Unmatched junction bases numbered 9, after V lost 0 bases and J lost 9 bases. Germline V gene sequence: CDR1 MNHNS, CDR2 SASEGT. CDR3 length: 17 amino acids.

This clone was seen more than once but under ten times. The rearrangement links TRBV7-9 to TRBJ2-5; the D call may be TRBD1 or TRBD2 (5 bases each). With 5 bases removed from V and 6 bases from J, the gap between germline ends came to 25 bases. The germline CDR1 and CDR2 sequences are SEHNR and FQNEAQ (reference sequence). The length of the CDR3 is 17 residues. This CDR3 reads CASSPGGGAGWSQTQYF. The CDR3 DNA reads TGTGCCAGCAGCCCCGGAGGTGGGGCAGGTTGGAGTCAGACCCAGTACTTC.

V gene TRBV23-1 combines with J gene TRBJ1-5; D is unresolved. TRBV23-1 is an ORF, and what it does is uncertain. Trimming left V 9 bases short and J 7 bases short, with 16 bases between. This CDR3 spans 13 amino acids. The CDR3 DNA reads TGCGCCAGTGCGGGTGGGGTAAGACAGCCCCAGCATTTT. It yields the protein CASAGGVRQPQHF.

The chain has TRBV27 and TRBJ1-5; D is undetermined. V was cut by 5 bases and J by 3 bases, with 11 bases left in between. This CDR3 has 14 residues. The germline gives CDR1 MNHEY, CDR2 SMNVEV (reference sequence). The CDR3 sequence is CASSLAFFNQPQHF. The CDR3 nucleotides are TGTGCCAGCAGTCTGGCCTTCTTCAATCAGCCCCAGCATTTT.

The chain uses TRBV9 and TRBJ2-2; a weak D match, TRBD2 (6 bases). V was cut by 5 bases and J by 1 base, with 18 bases left in between. The CDR3 is made up of 17 amino acids. Germline V gene data show CDR1 as SGDLS and CDR2 as YYNGEE. The CDR3 region has the DNA TGTGCCAGCAGGGGTGCGCGACTAGAGGGGAACACCGGGGAGCTGTTTTTT. This encodes CASRGARLEGNTGELFF.

The chain uses TRBV9 and TRBJ2-6; D is perhaps TRBD2 (7 bases). The CDR3 is 18 residues long. V was pared by 5 bases and J by 2 bases, with 20 bases between. The germline V gene has CDR1 SGDLS and CDR2 YYNGEE. Here the CDR3 DNA reads TGTGCCAGCAGTAGACTAGCCCGGGGGCTGGCTGGGGCCAACGTCCTGACTTTC. Protein: CASSRLARGLAGANVLTF.

The J gene is TRBJ2-3, the V gene TRBV6-4; no reliable D call. CDR3 length: 13 residues. Germline V gives CDR1 MRHNA, CDR2 SNTAGT. Trimming left V 4 bases short and J 3 bases short, with 8 bases between. CDR3 bases: TGTGCCAGCAGTGTTGCGGAAACAGATACGCAGTATTTT. As protein: CASSVAETDTQYF.